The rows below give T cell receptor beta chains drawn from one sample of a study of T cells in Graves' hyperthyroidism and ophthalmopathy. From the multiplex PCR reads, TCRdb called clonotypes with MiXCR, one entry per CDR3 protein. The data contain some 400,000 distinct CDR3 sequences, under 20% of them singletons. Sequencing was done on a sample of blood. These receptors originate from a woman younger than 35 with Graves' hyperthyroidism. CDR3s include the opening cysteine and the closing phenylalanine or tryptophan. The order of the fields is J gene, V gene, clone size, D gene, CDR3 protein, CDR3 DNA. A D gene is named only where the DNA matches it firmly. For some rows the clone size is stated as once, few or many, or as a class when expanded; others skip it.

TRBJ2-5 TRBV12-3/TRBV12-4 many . CASSPSSEETQYF TGTGCCAGCAGCCCCTCTTCGGAGGAGACCCAGTACTTC
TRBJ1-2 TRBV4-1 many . CASSQAHGYTF TGCGCCAGCAGCCAAGCCCATGGCTACACCTTC
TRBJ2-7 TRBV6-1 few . CASSEVTRGSNEQYF TGTGCCAGCAGTGAAGTGACGCGGGGTTCCAACGAGCAGTACTTC
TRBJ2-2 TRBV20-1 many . CSARDGTGELFF TGCAGTGCTAGAGATGGGACCGGGGAGCTGTTTTTT
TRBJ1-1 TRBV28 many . CASSPQGLGTPDEAFF TGTGCCAGCAGTCCCCAGGGTTTAGGGACCCCAGATGAAGCTTTCTTT
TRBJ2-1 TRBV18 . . CASSLGQYNEQFF TGTGCCAGCTCCCTCGGACAGTACAATGAGCAGTTCTTC
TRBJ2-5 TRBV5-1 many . CASSFGEGGAAQYF TGCGCCAGCAGCTTCGGTGAGGGAGGAGCGGCCCAGTACTTC
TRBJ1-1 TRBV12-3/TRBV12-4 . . CASSLSPVNTEAFF TGTGCCAGCAGTTTGTCCCCAGTGAACACTGAAGCTTTCTTT
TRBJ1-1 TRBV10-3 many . CAISVGRDNTEAFF TGTGCCATCAGTGTCGGCAGGGACAACACTGAAGCTTTCTTT
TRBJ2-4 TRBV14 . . CASSQRGVGYIKYF TGTGCCAGCAGCCAAAGGGGAGTCGGGTACATTAAGTACTTC